This entry is about one T cell receptor (beta chain). The data derive from a study of blood T cell repertoires in COVID-19. About the research overall: COVID-19 samples, acute and convalescent, were from the United States, Italy and Spain.

J lost 4 bases, V lost 3 bases, and 9 bases had no gene match. CDR3 length: 16 amino acids. CDR1 and CDR2 from the germline V gene are SGDLS and YYNGEE. The protocol was immunoSEQ multiplex PCR, while the TCRdb copy is restricted to in-frame clones and leaves out a portion. This sample yields some 150,000 clones, of which roughly 90% are seen a single time; approximately 3% belongs to the top ten. The V and J genes are TRBV9 and TRBJ1-4; 7 bases match TRBD1. The receptor's source is a man between 60 and 70 years old with acute or convalescent COVID-19. The sequenced sample was peripheral blood. In DNA, the CDR3 is TGTGCCAGCAGCGCTCACAACAGGGGAAATAATGAAAAACTGTTTTTT. This translates into CASSAHNRGNNEKLFF.